This record looks at one TCR beta chain sequence and its context. Its binding antigen is unknown. No base quality information exists; no much larger clone differs at one position. This entry comes from a study of OX40 agonist ivuxolimab in advanced cancers. For the study in its entirety: Ivuxolimab, which targeted the costimulatory receptor OX40 (CD134), was an agonistic, fully human IgG2 monoclonal antibody. Three dose-escalation patients achieved partial responses, one with hepatocellular carcinoma and two with cutaneous melanoma. Intravenous ivuxolimab was administered to patients every 2 weeks at six dose levels: 0.01, 0.1, 0.3, 1.5, 3 and 10 mg/kg. Of the 50 to 55 dose-escalation patients, hepatocellular carcinoma was present in approximately 20, melanoma in roughly 15, renal cell carcinoma in 9 and head and neck cancer in 9. In the dose-escalation cohort, around four fifths of patients were male, and the mean age was about 55 years, with a range of about 23 to 85. Peripheral TCRbeta sequencing aimed to test whether ivuxolimab altered TCR sequence diversity and caused clonal T-cell expansion. Patients were allowed to have had prior anti-PD-1, anti-PD-L1 or anti-CTLA-4 therapy, and 30% to 50% of the dose-escalation patients had previously received checkpoint inhibitors. The paper covers the monotherapy dose-escalation part of the phase I ivuxolimab trial, which included N of about 56 patients. Study-wide conclusions, independent of this receptor: After ivuxolimab, expanded clones were on average more numerous among CD8+ T cells than among CD4+ T cells. Low levels of normalized T-cell clonal expansion were also seen in some patients who did not respond. Clonal expansion of both CD4+ and CD8+ blood T cells was observed from baseline to week 6 at doses 0.1 to 3.0 mg/kg. In partial responders in the 0.1-3.0 mg/kg groups, normalized peripheral clonal expansion was found to be among the lowest, especially among CD8+ T cells. The antigen specificity of the peripheral T cells that underwent clonal expansion was not determined.

Genomic DNA was isolated from the sorted cells so that the TCRbeta CDR3 region could be sequenced. The immunoSEQ Assay was used for sequencing of TCRbeta CDR3 regions. TCRdb's version of the immuneACCESS table is confined to in-frame rearrangements and falls short of the full clone set. An unresolved V gene accounts for under half of the shortfall where checked; the remainder is of unknown origin. In this sample the table shows about 18,000 clones, more than 75% of which occur a single time. The ten biggest clones cover under 15% of the sample. Clipping removes 6 bases from V and 8 bases from J, with 10 as the unmatched junction base count. The germline V gene provides CDR1 SGHAT and CDR2 FQNNGV. The CDR3 goes from the cysteine to the phenylalanine over 15 residues. This entry keeps only the CDR3 DNA: 45 bases, framed from base 1. The trial excluded patients who had a history of autoimmune disease or were on systemic immunosuppression. Peripheral blood for TCR sequencing was collected from all dose cohorts at baseline, on cycle 4 day 1, and on cycle 7 day 1. The samples were drawn from a first-in-human, open-label, multicenter phase I dose-escalation trial of ivuxolimab. Adults with locally advanced or metastatic melanoma, renal cell, hepatocellular, or head and neck squamous cell carcinoma were enrolled in the trial. Before TCR sequencing, CD4+ and CD8+ T cells were separately sorted from peripheral blood.

The rearrangement combines TRBV11-2 with TRBJ2-1; TRBD2 aligns with 10 central bases. The sequence derives from an adult with an advanced solid tumor such as melanoma, head and neck, liver or kidney cancer. The sequencing used CD4+ or CD8+ T cells sorted from blood, collected in a trial of the OX40 agonist ivuxolimab. In nucleotide form, the sequence is TGTGCCAGCAGGGCCACTAGCGGGGAGGCGGATGAGCAGTTCTTC. It codes for CASRATSGEADEQFF.